The source of this T cell receptor (beta chain) is a study of shared clonotypes between healthy human individuals. Germline V gene data show CDR1 as SGHAT and CDR2 as FQDESV (reference sequence). The CDR3 runs to 17 residues. The germline V and J ends were trimmed by 6 bases and 1 base, with 21 bases remaining between them. The assay was immunoSEQ multiplex PCR, and TCRdb's table has in-frame clones only and misses some. The profile shows about 2.4 million clones, more than 85% of them singletons. The sequencing sample was made of naive CD4+ T cells from PBMCs. Regarding subset: CD45RA+ positively selected. This chain joins TRBV11-1 and TRBJ2-5, with D possibly matching TRBD2 (6 bases). This TCR was sampled from a man aged 18 to 29 in good health. Some clones in this sample may be carry-over from other donors' samples. CDR3 sequence (DNA): TGTGCCAGCAGTTCCAACGGGGTAGCGGCAGGCCAAGAGACCCAGTACTTC. It translates to CASSSNGVAAGQETQYF.